This T cell receptor (beta chain) was sequenced for a study of cytomegalovirus exposure and HLA in healthy donors. The overall study: An early release of data contained about 85 million unique TCRs, which came from HLA-typed donors.

PCR primers comprised 60 Vbeta and 13 Jbeta primers. Profiling relied on immunoSEQ multiplex PCR, and the TCRdb table lists in-frame clones only, not all of them. The sample has 75,000 to 90,000 clones; under 80% are singletons. Findings and limits, study-wide: The Asian-associated ancestry cluster reportedly had fewer N-insertions than the roughly 670-donor mean in a later analysis.

In the case of this clone: Its antigen remains unidentified.

Donors in the study were healthy people who gave bone marrow. Sequences were obtained from PBMCs. This receptor was identified in a human donor in good health.

The chain's CDR3 is CASSRSIQGRTDTQYF. Here the CDR3 DNA reads TGTGCCAGTAGCAGAAGTATACAGGGGCGCACAGATACGCAGTATTTT. The V call is TRBV19, the J call TRBJ2-3; 7 bases agree with TRBD1. The CDR3 consists of 16 residues. Unmatched junction bases numbered 10, after V lost 6 bases and J lost 1 base. Germline V gene lookup returns CDR1 LNHDA and CDR2 SQIVND (reference sequence).